The source of this TCR beta chain is a study of T cell responses to AZD1222 COVID-19 vaccine. Study findings and constraints: Reports indicate that nearly half of spike-specific TCRs are directed at unmutated variant regions.

Note on this clone: The target antigen is unknown.

Profiled with immunoSEQ multiplex PCR; TCRdb holds only in-frame clones, not every one. The sample has 90,000 to 100,000 clones; around 89% are singletons. Germline V gene lookup returns CDR1 LNHDA and CDR2 SQIVND (reference sequence). The length of the CDR3 is 15 residues. Trimming stripped 4 bases from V and 3 bases from J, with 12 bases between. This TCR was sampled from an adult who received the AZD1222 COVID-19 vaccine. Source: peripheral blood, taken 28 days after the second AZD1222 dose. The chain carries TRBV19 and TRBJ1-4; TRBD1 might be the D (5 bases). In nucleotides, the CDR3 is TGTGCCAGTAGTACAATGGGGGGATCTAATGAAAAACTGTTTTTT. Its protein is CASSTMGGSNEKLFF.